These 16 T cell receptor beta chains came from one sample sequenced in a study of spatial heterogeneity in lung cancer. What these receptors recognize is not known. TCRdb reanalysed the 5' RACE reads using MiXCR and keeps one entry per CDR3 protein. The table shows about 24,000 distinct CDR3 sequences, with 8% to 10% occurring only once. Notes on the study in general: Tumor mutation counts were tracked by expanded intratumoral alpha and beta TCR counts.

Time point reported: sample taken at primary tumor resection. The starting material was lung tumor tissue, obtained at surgery. These receptors came from a male donor with early-stage non-small cell lung cancer.

This clonotype showed up many times. The chain uses TRBV19 and TRBJ2-2; a possible D gene is TRBD2 (6 bases). V shed 2 bases and J shed 7 bases, with 8 bases lying between them. CDR3 size: 13 residues. CDR1 is LNHDA and CDR2 is SQIVND in the germline V gene (reference sequence). This chain's CDR3 is CASSIYGGGELFF. CDR3 in DNA: TGTGCCAGTAGTATATACGGGGGCGGGGAGCTGTTTTTT.

The V gene is TRBV5-1, the J gene TRBJ2-3, with TRBD2 matching over 10 bases. With V trimmed by 0 bases and J by 3 bases, 4 bases remained unmatched. The CDR3 loop spans 16 amino acids. CDR1 and CDR2 from the germline V gene are SGHRS and YFSETQ. DNA of the CDR3: TGCGCCAGCAGCTTGGCCCGGACTAGCGGAACAGATACGCAGTATTTT. It encodes CASSLARTSGTDTQYF. The full variable domain, its missing parts supplied by reference TRBV5-1 and TRBJ2-3, is KAGVTQTPRYLIKTRGQQVTLSCSPISGHRSVSWYQQTPGQGLQFLFEYFSETQRNKGNFPGRFSGRQFSNSRSEMNVSTLELGDSALYLCASSLARTSGTDTQYFGPGTRLTVL.

This clonotype was seen repeatedly, ten times or more. The chain combines TRBV7-6 with TRBJ2-7; 8 nucleotides match TRBD1. J lost 6 bases, V lost 5 bases, and 9 bases had no gene match. The CDR3 sequence is 14 residues long. Germline V CDR1 and CDR2: SGHVS, FNYEAQ. In nucleotides, the CDR3 is TGTGCCAGCAGCCCTGGACAGGGTCTCGGCGAGCAGTACTTC. It codes for CASSPGQGLGEQYF.

This clonotype was recorded at least ten times. The rearrangement links TRBV6-5 to TRBJ2-7; 9 positions agree with TRBD1. V shed 2 bases and J 4 bases; nucleotides not matched to a gene: 6. The germline gives CDR1 MNHEY, CDR2 SVGAGI. This CDR3 is built from 15 residues. The CDR3 protein is CASSYRTGDMYEQYF. The CDR3 DNA is TGTGCCAGCAGTTACAGGACAGGGGACATGTACGAGCAGTACTTC.

There are many counts of this clonotype. The chain is built from TRBV7-6 and TRBJ2-3; D remains unclear. The CDR3 has 12 amino acids. V shed 1 base and J shed 5 bases, with 4 bases lying between them. Per germline, CDR1 SGHVS and CDR2 FNYEAQ. In nucleotides, the CDR3 is TGTGCCAGCAGCTTAGTCGGAGATACGCAGTATTTT. This translates into CASSLVGDTQYF.

To note about this clonotype: At one of its ends the junction is not consistent with the germline gene, which may arise from a read error. This chain links TRBV28 with TRBJ1-4, with D possibly matching TRBD1 (6 bases). This CDR3 has 14 amino acids. Looked up from germline, CDR1 is MDHEN and CDR2 is SYDVKM. CDR3 DNA: TGTACCAGCAGCCGAGGGGGTGCTGATGAAAAACTGTTTTTT. This codes for CTSSRGGADEKLFF.

This clonotype was seen ten or more times. This chain connects TRBV28 to TRBJ1-5; TRBD1 matches at 9 bases. Germline V gives CDR1 MDHEN, CDR2 SYDVKM. This CDR3 contains 14 residues. Trimming cost V 2 bases and J 5 bases; bases outside gene matches: 1. This chain's CDR3 is CASSLRTGDQPQHF. CDR3 DNA: TGTGCCAGCAGTTTACGGACAGGGGATCAGCCCCAGCATTTT.

V gene TRBV21-1 combines with J gene TRBJ2-7; the table's D gene call, TRBD2, was not cross checked with the DNA. TRBV21-1 counts as a pseudogene. CDR3 length equals 8 residues. CDR3 loop: CARAGWYF. The CDR3 bases are TGTGCCCGCGCGGGTTGGTACTTC.

The chain uses TRBV27 and TRBJ2-2, with D possibly matching TRBD1 (5 bases). V lost 10 bases to trimming and J lost 0 bases, with 9 bases between them. Germline V gene lookup returns CDR1 MNHEY and CDR2 SMNVEV (reference sequence). This CDR3 comprises 13 residues. This chain's CDR3 is CATTDANTGELFF. CDR3 in DNA: TGTGCCACGACAGACGCGAACACCGGGGAGCTGTTTTTT.

This clonotype occurred many times. This sequence joins TRBV6-5 and TRBJ1-1; D gene unclear. Trimming pared 4 bases from V and 11 bases from J, leaving 14 bases between. This CDR3 spans 12 amino acids. CDR1 is MNHEY and CDR2 is SVGAGI in the germline V gene. CDR3 in DNA: TGTGCCAGCAGTTCCCCGGTATTCGTGGCTTTCTTT. Its protein product is CASSSPVFVAFF.

This clonotype occurred many times. This rearrangement joins TRBV29-1 to TRBJ1-1; no firm D call. The CDR3 totals 11 residues. V was clipped by 3 bases and J by 6 bases, with 8 bases between them. Germline CDR1 SQVTM, CDR2 ANQGSEA. CDR3 DNA sequence: TGCAGCGTTGAGTTGCTAGCTGAAGCTTTCTTT. The encoded protein is CSVELLAEAFF.

In its sample, this clonotype is medium-sized (0.01 to 0.1%). The V call is TRBV28, the J call TRBJ2-7, with no clear D. The germline V and J ends were trimmed by 5 bases and 12 bases, with 17 bases remaining between them. The CDR3 has 12 residues. Germline V gene data show CDR1 as MDHEN and CDR2 as SYDVKM. Here the CDR3 reads CASSPRVLRLYF. For the CDR3, the DNA is TGTGCCAGCAGTCCCCGGGTCTTAAGATTGTACTTC.

This chain connects TRBV6-6 to TRBJ2-3; D may be TRBD2 (5 bases). Germline V gene sequence: CDR1 MNHNY, CDR2 SVGAGI (reference sequence). Trimming took off 4 bases at V and 1 base at J, with 12 bases between the two ends. This CDR3 is 15 amino acids long. CDR3 in amino acids: CASSLVGSGTDTQYF. For the CDR3, the DNA is TGTGCCAGCAGTTTAGTTGGGAGCGGCACAGATACGCAGTATTTT.

This clonotype has a count of ten or more. The chain carries TRBV28 and TRBJ2-4, with 7 bases lining up with TRBD1. CDR1 is MDHEN, CDR2 SYDVKM, per germline. With V trimmed by 6 bases and J by 3 bases, 8 bases remained unmatched. The CDR3 runs 15 residues. In DNA, the CDR3 is TGTGCCAGCAGGACACAGGGGATGGGCAAAAACATTCAGTACTTC. It specifies CASRTQGMGKNIQYF.

Only a few counts were recorded for this clonotype. The chain has TRBV18 and TRBJ1-1, with TRBD1 as a possible D gene (5 bases). Trimming left V 3 bases short and J 1 base short, with 21 bases between. This CDR3 region has 18 residues. Looked up from germline, CDR1 is KGHSH and CDR2 is LQKENI. The CDR3 is CASSPLRDPRGKNTEAFF. The CDR3 DNA follows: TGTGCCAGCTCACCCCTACGGGACCCTAGGGGTAAGAACACTGAAGCTTTCTTT.

This clonotype has just a few counts. The chain joins TRBV19 to TRBJ2-5; D unresolved. CDR1 is LNHDA, CDR2 SQIVND, per germline (reference sequence). V lost 4 bases to trimming and J lost 8 bases, with 11 bases between them. The CDR3 extends over 12 amino acids. The CDR3 DNA reads as TGTGCCAGTAGTACGACAATGGGAACCCAGTACTTC. Its protein is CASSTTMGTQYF. Filled out from reference TRBV19 and TRBJ2-5, the complete variable domain reads DGGITQSPKYLFRKEGQNVTLSCEQNLNHDAMYWYRQDPGQGLRLIYYSQIVNDFQKGDIAEGYSVSREKKESFPLTVTSAQKNPTAFYLCASSTTMGTQYFGPGTRLLVL.